The 12 T cell receptor beta chains reported below all come from one sample, sequenced in a study of shared clonotypes between healthy human individuals. Some clones are missing from TCRdb's copy, which holds only in-frame ones; the method was immunoSEQ multiplex PCR. The sample has roughly 1,600,000 clones; approximately 98.5% are singletons. The sequencing input was naive CD4+ T cells sorted from blood. Subset indicated: CD45RA+ positively selected. The receptor set was obtained from a man aged 25-45 years in good health.

V usage is TRBV18 and J usage is TRBJ2-1; TRBD2 matches 10 bases. V lost 4 bases, J lost 5 bases, and 14 bases stayed unmatched. CDR1 KGHSH and CDR2 LQKENI come from the germline V gene. CDR3 size: 18 residues. CDR3 coding DNA: TGTGCCAGCTCACGGAGCGGGAGGGCCCCCAAATCTGACAATGAGCAGTTCTTC. It yields the protein CASSRSGRAPKSDNEQFF.

The chain employs TRBV5-1 and TRBJ2-2, with D maybe TRBD2 (6 bases). Trimming removed 3 bases at V and 4 bases at J, with 10 bases between. The CDR3 extends over 14 amino acids. CDR1 and CDR2 (germline): SGHRS, YFSETQ. The CDR3 protein is CASSSAGGTGELFF. The CDR3, as DNA: TGCGCCAGCAGCTCAGCGGGTGGCACCGGGGAGCTGTTTTTT.

The genes are TRBV6-1 and TRBJ2-7; D is unresolved. The CDR3 extends over 14 amino acids. Trimming took off 8 bases at V and 4 bases at J, with 18 bases between the two ends. CDR1 and CDR2 (germline): MNHNS, SASEGT. The CDR3 reads CASLGRGHSYEQYF. CDR3 nucleotide sequence: TGTGCCAGCTTGGGCCGTGGTCATTCTTACGAGCAGTACTTC.

The V gene is TRBV7-9, the J gene TRBJ1-3; no clear D gene. This CDR3 comprises 14 residues. Germline values: CDR1 SEHNR, CDR2 FQNEAQ (reference sequence). Trimming left V 5 bases short and J 4 bases short, with 12 bases between. The CDR3, as DNA: TGTGCCAGCAGCCCGCCCGGGGTCGGAAACACCATATATTTT. This sequence encodes CASSPPGVGNTIYF.

The chain recombines TRBV28 with TRBJ2-7; 7 bases match TRBD1. V lost 6 bases to trimming and J lost 4 bases; unmatched junction nucleotides: 9. The germline V gene has CDR1 MDHEN and CDR2 SYDVKM. CDR3 length equals 14 residues. CDR3 sequence reads: CASSQGTELYEQYF. The CDR3 nucleotides are TGTGCCAGCAGCCAAGGGACAGAATTATACGAGCAGTACTTC.

The chain carries TRBV2 and TRBJ2-1; TRBD1 agrees at 11 bases. J was trimmed by 10 bases and V by 6 bases; bases with no gene match: 8. CDR1 is SNHLY and CDR2 is FYNNEI in the germline V gene. The CDR3 extends over 14 amino acids. The CDR3 coding sequence is TGTGCCAGCAGGGCCGGGACAGGGGGTTCAGAGCAGTTCTTC. Encoded protein: CASRAGTGGSEQFF.

The chain links TRBV7-6 to TRBJ2-2, with 15 bases matching TRBD2. Germline V gene lookup returns CDR1 SGHVS and CDR2 FNYEAQ. This CDR3 has 18 residues. The V gene end was trimmed by 5 bases and the J gene end by 5 bases; junction bases not matched to a gene: 9. CDR3 region: CASSPVGLAGGSTGELFF. The CDR3 DNA reads TGTGCCAGCAGCCCAGTGGGACTAGCGGGAGGAAGTACCGGGGAGCTGTTTTTT.

This clone came up once. The chain combines TRBV4-1 with TRBJ2-1, with 9 bases that match TRBD1. The CDR3 is 17 amino acids. CDR1 is MGHRA, CDR2 YSYEKL, per germline. V trimming: 1 base; J trimming: 4 bases; junction bases outside the gene matches: 8. CDR3 nucleotides: TGCGCCAGCAGCCAAGGGAACCCGGGACAGGGATACAATGAGCAGTTCTTC. As protein: CASSQGNPGQGYNEQFF.

The gene calls are TRBV5-1 and TRBJ2-7; possibly TRBD1 for D (5 bases). V gave up 7 bases and J gave up 0 bases, with 14 bases separating them. The CDR3 spans 14 residues. Germline assignment: CDR1 SGHRS and CDR2 YFSETQ. The CDR3 spells CASRRTPSSYEQYF. As DNA, the CDR3 is TGCGCCAGCCGAAGGACACCGAGCTCCTACGAGCAGTACTTC.

The CDR3 DNA reads TGCGCCAGCAGCCAAGGGGGGCGGGCAGGGCTGGGCTATGGCTACACCTTC. Translating it yields CASSQGGRAGLGYGYTF. The chain carries TRBV4-1 and TRBJ1-2, with D perhaps matching TRBD1 (6 bases). Germline CDR1 is MGHRA and CDR2 is YSYEKL. The CDR3 extends over 17 amino acids. V lost 1 base, J lost 4 bases, and 19 bases lay in between.

The V and J genes are TRBV19 and TRBJ2-1; weak D call: TRBD1 (7 bases). Germline-derived CDR1 and CDR2 are LNHDA and SQIVND (reference sequence). There are 15 residues in the CDR3. V shed 7 bases and J shed 5 bases, with 18 bases lying between them. In DNA, the CDR3 is TGTGCCAGTACCGACGACAGGGACTTTGACAATGAGCAGTTCTTC. It specifies CASTDDRDFDNEQFF.

This clone was found once. The chain employs TRBV28 and TRBJ2-7, with no clear D. CDR1 and CDR2 (germline): MDHEN, SYDVKM. CDR3 length: 15 residues. V shed 2 bases and J shed 2 bases, with 13 bases lying between them. CDR3 nucleotides: TGTGCCAGCAGTTTAACCTTTGGGAATGCCTACGAGCAGTACTTC. Amino acid sequence: CASSLTFGNAYEQYF.